These 23 T cell receptor beta chains were sequenced from one sample in a study of shared clonotypes between healthy human individuals. Measured with immunoSEQ multiplex PCR; TCRdb has only the in-frame clones, and not every one. The sample consists of roughly 1,600,000 clones, less than 99% of them appearing once. The specimen sequenced was naive CD4+ T cells sorted from blood. The subset was: CD45RA+ positively selected. Receptors were obtained from a man aged 25 to 40 in good health.

In this sample, this clone turned up once. The chain carries TRBV28 and TRBJ2-7; D tentatively fits TRBD1 or TRBD2 (5 bases each). V was cut by 6 bases and J by 7 bases, with 16 bases left in between. The CDR3 runs to 13 residues. Per the germline V gene, CDR1 is MDHEN and CDR2 is SYDVKM. The CDR3 sequence: CASRTGTGLEQYF. The CDR3 DNA follows: TGTGCCAGCAGGACCGGGACCGGCCTGGAGCAGTACTTC.

The V call is TRBV5-1, the J call TRBJ2-2; D may be TRBD1 (5 bases). The V gene lost 4 bases and the J gene lost 0 bases, with 10 bases spanning the gap. Germline loops: CDR1 SGHRS, CDR2 YFSETQ. There are 15 residues in the CDR3. The CDR3 sequence is CASSPTDTNTGELFF. The CDR3, as DNA: TGCGCCAGCAGCCCGACAGATACGAACACCGGGGAGCTGTTTTTT.

The J gene is TRBJ2-1, the V gene TRBV27; no clear D. The V gene's germline CDR1 is MNHEY and CDR2 SMNVEV (reference sequence). Trimming left V 3 bases short and J 8 bases short, with 11 bases between. The CDR3 spans 13 residues. Written as DNA, the CDR3 is TGTGCCAGCAGTTTTCGGAGTTACGATGAGCAGTTCTTC. The encoded protein is CASSFRSYDEQFF.

The sample holds one count of this clone. This rearrangement joins TRBV11-2 to TRBJ1-2; tentative D call: TRBD1 (6 bases). Trimming shortened V by 0 bases and J by 8 bases, and 16 bases separated the two germline ends. The germline V gene has CDR1 SGHAT and CDR2 FQNNGV. This CDR3 spans 15 amino acids. CDR3 amino acids: CASSLEGGTRMGYTF. The CDR3 region has the DNA TGTGCCAGCAGCTTAGAAGGGGGGACGCGGATGGGCTACACCTTC. The full variable domain, in which reference TRBV11-2 and TRBJ1-2 provide the parts outside the CDR3, is EAGVAQSPRYKIIEKRQSVAFWCNPISGHATLYWYQQILGQGPKLLIQFQNNGVVDDSQLPKDRFSAERLKGVDSTLKIQPAKLEDSAVYLCASSLEGGTRMGYTFGSGTRLTVV.

This clone was detected once. V gene TRBV30 combines with J gene TRBJ2-2, with D uncertain. The CDR3 spans 14 residues. Looked up from germline, CDR1 is GTSNPN and CDR2 is SVGIG (reference sequence). V shed 2 bases and J shed 3 bases, with 10 bases lying between them. Written as DNA, the CDR3 is TGTGCCTGGAGTCATAAAAATTACACCGGGGAGCTGTTTTTT. Amino acid sequence: CAWSHKNYTGELFF.

V and J are TRBV11-2 and TRBJ2-3, with TRBD2 as a possible D gene (7 bases). V was cut by 3 bases and J by 1 base, with 17 bases left in between. The CDR3 runs to 17 residues. Germline CDR1 SGHAT, CDR2 FQNNGV. CDR3 DNA: TGTGCCAGCAGCTTTTGGCCAGGGGAGGGAGGCACAGATACGCAGTATTTT. It yields the protein CASSFWPGEGGTDTQYF.

In this sample, this clone turned up a few times. J is TRBJ2-2 and V is TRBV5-1; TRBD2 aligns across 8 bases. The germline CDR1 and CDR2 sequences are SGHRS and YFSETQ. CDR3 length: 14 amino acids. Trimming took 4 bases from V and 5 from J; bases not matched to a gene: 4. The CDR3 sequence: CASSVVAGTGELFF. In DNA, the CDR3 is TGCGCCAGCAGCGTGGTAGCGGGAACCGGGGAGCTGTTTTTT.

The count of this clone is one. The V gene is TRBV11-2, the J gene TRBJ1-2, with TRBD1 matching 8 bases. Germline-derived CDR1 and CDR2 are SGHAT and FQNNGV. The V gene end was trimmed by 5 bases and the J gene end by 6 bases; junction bases not matched to a gene: 8. This CDR3 region has 14 residues. This chain's CDR3 is CASSNRTGKDGYTF. For the CDR3, the DNA is TGTGCCAGCAGCAATCGGACAGGGAAGGATGGCTACACCTTC.

The genes are TRBV28 and TRBJ2-1; D may match TRBD1 or TRBD2 (5 bases each). Trimming shortened V by 7 bases and J by 7 bases, and 14 bases separated the two germline ends. The germline gives CDR1 MDHEN, CDR2 SYDVKM. The CDR3 runs to 13 residues. The CDR3, as DNA: TGTGCCAGCAACCGGGACGGAGTGAATGAGCAGTTCTTC. This codes for CASNRDGVNEQFF. Filled out from reference TRBV28 and TRBJ2-1, the complete variable domain reads DVKVTQSSRYLVKRTGEKVFLECVQDMDHENMFWYRQDPGLGLRLIYFSYDVKMKEKGDIPEGYSVSREKKERFSLILESASTNQTSMYLCASNRDGVNEQFFGPGTRLTVL.

The V and J genes are TRBV30 and TRBJ2-7, with 15 bases lining up with TRBD2. CDR1 is GTSNPN, CDR2 SVGIG, per germline (reference sequence). The CDR3 is made up of 16 amino acids. The J segment lost 4 bases and the V segment lost 1 base, leaving 5 bases of the junction unmatched. CDR3 sequence reads: CAWSDPGLAGGYEQYF. The CDR3 DNA reads as TGTGCCTGGAGTGACCCTGGACTAGCGGGAGGGTACGAGCAGTACTTC.

This chain uses TRBV15 with TRBJ1-2; TRBD1 is a possible D gene (5 bases). From germline, CDR1 is LNHNV and CDR2 YYDKDF (reference sequence). V lost 0 bases to trimming and J lost 1 base, with 15 bases between them. The CDR3 consists of 17 residues. The CDR3 loop is CATSRDLRAGNNYGYTF. The CDR3 bases are TGTGCCACCAGCAGAGATCTTCGGGCAGGGAATAACTATGGCTACACCTTC.

This chain joins TRBV6-4 and TRBJ1-2, with D unresolved. This CDR3 contains 14 residues. V was shortened by 3 bases and J by 4 bases, with 12 bases between the two germline ends. Germline V lookup: CDR1 MRHNA, CDR2 SNTAGT. The CDR3 nucleotides read TGTGCCAGCAGTGAGGACGGTTGGGGCTATGGCTACACCTTC. Protein product: CASSEDGWGYGYTF.

The J gene is TRBJ2-7, the V gene TRBV7-9; 8 bases fit TRBD1. This CDR3 is built from 15 residues. CDR1 SEHNR and CDR2 FQNEAQ come from the germline V gene (reference sequence). J lost 2 bases, V lost 5 bases, and 8 bases had no gene match. CDR3 coding DNA: TGTGCCAGCAGCCCCTTCGGGACAGGCCCCTACGAGCAGTACTTC. Translating gives CASSPFGTGPYEQYF.

This chain joins TRBV29-1 and TRBJ2-1; TRBD2 matches 14 bases. CDR1 SQVTM and CDR2 ANQGSEA come from the germline V gene. CDR3 size: 14 residues. The V gene end was trimmed by 7 bases and the J gene end by 7 bases; junction bases not matched to a gene: 6. This chain's CDR3 is CSGSGTSGSNEQFF. In nucleotides, the CDR3 is TGCAGCGGGTCTGGGACTAGCGGGAGTAATGAGCAGTTCTTC.

CDR3 nucleotides: TGTGCCAGCAGCTTTTCGGATAGTATAGCGGGAGGGTTGCCGAATGAGCAGTTCTTC. Encoded protein: CASSFSDSIAGGLPNEQFF. The chain recombines TRBV7-9 with TRBJ2-1; 11 bases map to TRBD2. Unmatched junction bases numbered 17, after V lost 3 bases and J lost 7 bases. CDR1 and CDR2 from the germline V gene are SEHNR and FQNEAQ (reference sequence). The CDR3 totals 19 residues.

The chain links TRBV27 to TRBJ2-7, with TRBD1 identical over 10 bases. Germline CDR1 is MNHEY and CDR2 is SMNVEV (reference sequence). CDR3 length equals 14 residues. V lost 5 bases to trimming and J lost 7 bases; unmatched junction nucleotides: 8. Here the CDR3 reads CASSPGQGLWEQYF. The CDR3 region has the DNA TGTGCCAGCAGTCCGGGACAGGGGTTGTGGGAGCAGTACTTC.

This clone has a single count. The chain couples TRBV28 to TRBJ2-2, with 7 nucleotides matching TRBD1. There are 16 residues in the CDR3. Germline loops: CDR1 MDHEN, CDR2 SYDVKM. Trimming cost V 6 bases and J 1 base; bases outside gene matches: 8. The chain's CDR3 is CASRKDRRGNTGELFF. The CDR3 DNA follows: TGTGCCAGCAGAAAGGACAGGCGAGGGAACACCGGGGAGCTGTTTTTT.

The chain links TRBV9 to TRBJ2-2; 13 bases map to TRBD2. Germline V CDR1 and CDR2: SGDLS, YYNGEE. The CDR3 has 18 residues. Germline trimming cut 3 bases from V and 1 base from J; bases unmatched to any gene: 6. CDR3 in amino acids: CASSAGLAGDMNTGELFF. The CDR3 DNA is TGTGCCAGCAGCGCTGGACTAGCGGGAGATATGAACACCGGGGAGCTGTTTTTT.

The chain is built from TRBV14 and TRBJ2-1, with 7 bases fitting TRBD2. Germline values: CDR1 SGHDN, CDR2 FVKESK. The CDR3 covers 12 residues. Trimming at V came to 6 bases and at J to 4 bases, leaving 0 bases not matched to a gene. The CDR3 DNA is TGTGCCAGCAGGGGAGGGTACAATGAGCAGTTCTTC. This gives the protein CASRGGYNEQFF.

This clone was recorded only once. The chain joins TRBV7-2 to TRBJ2-7; D remains unclear. V was clipped by 6 bases and J by 6 bases, with 12 bases between them. Germline CDR1 is SGHTA and CDR2 is FQGNSA. The CDR3 runs 12 residues. The CDR3 coding sequence is TGTGCCAGCAGTCTGTGGGGTGCCGAGCAGTACTTC. Its translation is CASSLWGAEQYF.

This sequence joins TRBV7-6 and TRBJ2-7; weak D call: TRBD1 (5 bases). Germline V gives CDR1 SGHVS, CDR2 FNYEAQ. The V gene lost 3 bases and the J gene lost 4 bases, with 13 bases spanning the gap. This CDR3 comprises 14 residues. In nucleotides, the CDR3 is TGTGCCAGCAGCTTGAAAGACAGCGAATACGAGCAGTACTTC. Translated, it gives CASSLKDSEYEQYF.

The gene calls are TRBV18 and TRBJ2-1, with 7 nucleotides matching TRBD2. In germline, CDR1 is KGHSH, CDR2 LQKENI. The CDR3 has 15 amino acids. V lost 2 bases and J lost 10; bases outside the gene matches: 11. The CDR3 region has the DNA TGTGCCAGCTCACCAGACGGGAGGCCCCGAGAAGAGCAGTTCTTC. It specifies CASSPDGRPREEQFF.

V is TRBV4-1 and J is TRBJ2-7, with 8 positions matching TRBD2. Trimming cost V 4 bases and J 2 bases; bases outside gene matches: 22. The germline gives CDR1 MGHRA, CDR2 YSYEKL. The CDR3 length is 20 residues. The CDR3 sequence: CASSLELPIAGSFSTYEQYF. Here the CDR3 DNA reads TGCGCCAGCAGCCTCGAATTACCTATAGCGGGATCGTTCTCTACCTACGAGCAGTACTTC.